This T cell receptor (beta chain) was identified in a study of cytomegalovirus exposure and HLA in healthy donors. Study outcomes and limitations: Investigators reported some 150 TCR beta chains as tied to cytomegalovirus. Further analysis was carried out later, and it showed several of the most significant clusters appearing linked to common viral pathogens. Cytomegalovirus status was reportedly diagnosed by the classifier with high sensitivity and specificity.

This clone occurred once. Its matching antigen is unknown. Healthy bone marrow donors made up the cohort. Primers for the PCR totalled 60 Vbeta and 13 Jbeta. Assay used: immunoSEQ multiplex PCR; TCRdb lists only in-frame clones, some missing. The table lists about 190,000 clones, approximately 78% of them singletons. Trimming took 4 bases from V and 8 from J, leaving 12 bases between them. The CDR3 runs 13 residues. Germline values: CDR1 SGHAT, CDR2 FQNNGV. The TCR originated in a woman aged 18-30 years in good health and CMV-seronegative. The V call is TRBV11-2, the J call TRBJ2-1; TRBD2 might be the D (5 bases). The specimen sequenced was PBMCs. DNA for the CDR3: TGTGCCAGCAGCTACAACCCGAGGGATGAGCAGTTCTTC. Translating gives CASSYNPRDEQFF.